This T cell receptor (beta chain) comes out of a study of blood T cell repertoires in COVID-19 (TCRdb year 2020). The study in broad terms: The collaborator samples originated in the United States, Italy and Spain and spanned the acute and convalescent phases of COVID-19. Nearly every sample came with metadata listing a de-identified subject ID, COVID-19 status, age in years and sex. Where HLA class I and class II types were available, the types were taken from metadata supplied by the sample provider, not from assay-based typing. Samples came from the ongoing ImmuneRACE study (first 160 participants) plus 1,254 subjects from 6 global collaborators. Subjects who had been exposed to COVID-19, were actively infected with it, or had recovered from it provided the deeply sampled blood TCRbeta repertoires that made up the dataset. The repertoires were released in a freely available public database intended as a resource for research on the immune response to SARS-CoV-2. The prospective study material was composed of cDNA or gDNA derived from T cells, B-cell-depleted T cells, or PBMCs. What the work shows at the level of the full study, not this receptor alone: The amount of clinical and demographic metadata varied by source and participant and was provided uncurated.

The immunoSEQ Assay, a bias-controlled multiplex PCR, was used to amplify TCRbeta CDR3 regions from genomic DNA. The original methods were these. The number of nucleated cells in each sample was estimated by amplification of reference gene primers within the assay. Sequence reads were collapsed and filtered to measure the absolute abundance of every unique TCRbeta CDR3 rearrangement. For each sample, productive Simpson clonality was calculated as the square root of Simpson's diversity index over productive rearrangements. TCRdb's version of the immuneACCESS table is confined to in-frame rearrangements and falls short of the full clone set. An unresolved V gene accounts for under half of the shortfall where checked; the remainder is of unknown origin. V and J calls and clone size are those listed in that table; D and trimming were worked out from the DNA. Present in this sample are about 45,000 clones, over 70% of which were seen just once. The top ten hold around 19% of the sample.

Worth noting for this clone: The specificity of this receptor is unknown. No base quality information exists; no much larger clone differs at one position.

Each collaborating institution followed its own protocols to collect whole blood in K2EDTA tubes. Collaborator samples were shipped for TCRbeta analysis as frozen whole blood, isolated PBMCs, or DNA extracted from either sample type. As encoded in the germline V gene, CDR1 is SNHLY while CDR2 is FYNNEI. V and J are trimmed by 4 bases and 1 base, and the gene matches miss 4 bases of the junction. The CDR3 spans 15 residues, from the cysteine through the phenylalanine. Just CDR3 DNA is preserved here, 45 bases in frame from base 1. The source material was peripheral blood. The source of this sequence is a man between 65 and 85 years old with acute or convalescent COVID-19. The rearrangement combines TRBV2 with TRBJ1-5, with TRBD1 matching 7 junction bases. The CDR3 is CASSASRGSNQPQHF. The DNA reads as follows: TGTGCCAGCAGTGCGAGCAGGGGGAGCAATCAGCCCCAGCATTTT. The CDR3 plus the reference TRBV2 and TRBJ1-5 genes for the other parts give the full variable domain: EPEVTQTPSHQVTQMGQEVILRCVPISNHLYFYWYRQILGQKVEFLVSFYNNEISEKSEIFDDQFSVERPDGSNFTLKIRSTKLEDSAMYFCASSASRGSNQPQHFGDGTRLSIL.